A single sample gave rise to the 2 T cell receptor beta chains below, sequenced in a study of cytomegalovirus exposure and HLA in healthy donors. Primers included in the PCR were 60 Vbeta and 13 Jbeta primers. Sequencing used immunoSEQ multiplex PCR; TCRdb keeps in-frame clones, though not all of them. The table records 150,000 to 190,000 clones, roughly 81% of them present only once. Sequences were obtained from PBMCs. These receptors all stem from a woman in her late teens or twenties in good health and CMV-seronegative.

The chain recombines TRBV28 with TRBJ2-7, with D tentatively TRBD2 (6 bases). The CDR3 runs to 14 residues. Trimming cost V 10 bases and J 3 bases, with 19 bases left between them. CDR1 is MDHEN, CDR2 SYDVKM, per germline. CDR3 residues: CATRPVAELYEQYF. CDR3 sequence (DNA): TGTGCCACCCGACCGGTAGCGGAACTCTACGAGCAGTACTTC.

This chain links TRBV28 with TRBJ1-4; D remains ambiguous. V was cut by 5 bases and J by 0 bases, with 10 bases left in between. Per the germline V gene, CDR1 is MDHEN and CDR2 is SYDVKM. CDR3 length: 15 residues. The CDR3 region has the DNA TGTGCCAGCAGTCCTCCCCCGGCAACTAATGAAAAACTGTTTTTT. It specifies CASSPPPATNEKLFF.